The T cell receptor beta chain described here comes from a study of blood T cell repertoires in COVID-19. Study background: Whether acute or convalescent, the COVID-19 samples came from the United States, Italy and Spain.

Cohorts were determined from participant-reported clinical history. Before being deemed recovered, Cohort 3 donors had two negative PCRs, clearance, or symptom resolution. The V gene's germline CDR1 is LGHDT and CDR2 YNNKEL (reference sequence). With 1 base removed from V and 0 bases from J, the gap between germline ends came to 16 bases. The CDR3 consists of 18 residues. In the authors' workflow: Amplification of reference gene primers was used by the study to estimate nucleated cell counts. The repertoire was sequenced with immunoSEQ multiplex PCR; TCRdb's copy has only in-frame clones and lacks some. The DNA gave D and trimming, while V, J and clone size come from that table. The table lists around 130,000 clones, about 88% of them singletons, with 2.3% in the top ten.

The sample taken for sequencing was PBMCs or T cells enriched from blood (not recorded which). This clonotype was sampled from a woman aged 50 to 60 who had recovered from COVID-19. The rearrangement joins TRBV3-1 (or the pseudogene TRBV3-2) to TRBJ2-1; TRBD2 is a possible D gene (6 bases). The CDR3 protein is CASSQVKGGVDSYNEQFF. The CDR3 nucleotides read TGTGCCAGCAGCCAAGTAAAAGGAGGGGTGGACTCCTACAATGAGCAGTTCTTC.